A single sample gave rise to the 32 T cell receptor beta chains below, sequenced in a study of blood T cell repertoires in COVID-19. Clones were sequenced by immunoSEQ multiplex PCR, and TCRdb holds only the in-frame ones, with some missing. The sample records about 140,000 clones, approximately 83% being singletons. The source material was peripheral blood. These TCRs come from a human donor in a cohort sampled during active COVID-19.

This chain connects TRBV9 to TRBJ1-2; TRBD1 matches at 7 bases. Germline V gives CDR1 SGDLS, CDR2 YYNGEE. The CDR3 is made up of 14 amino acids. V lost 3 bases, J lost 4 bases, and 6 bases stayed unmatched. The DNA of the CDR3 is TGTGCCAGCAGCGCGTGGGGACAGCTCTATGGCTACACCTTC. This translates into CASSAWGQLYGYTF.

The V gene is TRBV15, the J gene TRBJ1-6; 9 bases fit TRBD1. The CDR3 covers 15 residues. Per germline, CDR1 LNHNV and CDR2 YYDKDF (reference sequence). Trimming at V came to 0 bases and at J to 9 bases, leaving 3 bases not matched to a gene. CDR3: CATSRDRDRVSPLHF. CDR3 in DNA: TGTGCCACCAGCAGAGACCGGGACAGGGTTTCACCCCTCCACTTT.

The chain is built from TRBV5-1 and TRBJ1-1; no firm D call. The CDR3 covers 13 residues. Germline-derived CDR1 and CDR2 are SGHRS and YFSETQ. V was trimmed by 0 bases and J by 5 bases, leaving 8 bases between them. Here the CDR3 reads CASSLVGETEAFF. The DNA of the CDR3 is TGCGCCAGCAGCTTGGTCGGGGAAACTGAAGCTTTCTTT.

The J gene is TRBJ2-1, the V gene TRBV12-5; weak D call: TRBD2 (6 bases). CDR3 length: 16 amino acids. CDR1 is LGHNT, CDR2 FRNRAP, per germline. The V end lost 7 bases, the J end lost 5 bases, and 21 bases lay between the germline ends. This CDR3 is CASANSGGPAHNEQFF. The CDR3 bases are TGTGCTAGTGCCAATAGCGGCGGCCCCGCCCACAATGAGCAGTTCTTC.

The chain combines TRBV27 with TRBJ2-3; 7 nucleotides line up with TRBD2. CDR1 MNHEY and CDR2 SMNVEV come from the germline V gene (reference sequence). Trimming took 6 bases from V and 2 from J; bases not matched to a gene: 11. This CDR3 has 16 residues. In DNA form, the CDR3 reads TGTGCCAGCAGCTCCCTGGGGGGGAGTTACACAGATACGCAGTATTTT. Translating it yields CASSSLGGSYTDTQYF.

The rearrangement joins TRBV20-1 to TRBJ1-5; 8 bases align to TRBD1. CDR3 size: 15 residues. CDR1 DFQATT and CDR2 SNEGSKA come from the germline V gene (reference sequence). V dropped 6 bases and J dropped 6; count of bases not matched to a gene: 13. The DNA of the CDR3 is TGCAGTGCAAGTAAGACAGGGGCACAGGGTCAGCCCCAGCATTTT. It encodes CSASKTGAQGQPQHF.

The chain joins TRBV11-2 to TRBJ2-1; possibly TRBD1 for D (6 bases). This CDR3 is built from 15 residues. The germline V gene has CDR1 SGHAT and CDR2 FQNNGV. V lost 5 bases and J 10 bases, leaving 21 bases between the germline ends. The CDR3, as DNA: TGTGCCAGCAGCATTCAGGGGCTACCAAACCGGGAGCAGTTCTTC. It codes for CASSIQGLPNREQFF.

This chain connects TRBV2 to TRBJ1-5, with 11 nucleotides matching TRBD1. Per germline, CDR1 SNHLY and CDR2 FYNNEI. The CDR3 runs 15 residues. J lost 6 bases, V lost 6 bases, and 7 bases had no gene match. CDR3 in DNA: TGTGCCAGCAGGCGGGGGACAGGGGGATCTCAGCCCCAGCATTTT. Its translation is CASRRGTGGSQPQHF.

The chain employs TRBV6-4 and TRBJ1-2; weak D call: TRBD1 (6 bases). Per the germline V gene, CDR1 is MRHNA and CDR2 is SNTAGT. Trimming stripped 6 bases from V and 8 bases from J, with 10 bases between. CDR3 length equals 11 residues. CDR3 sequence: CASSGQMGYTF. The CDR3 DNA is TGTGCCAGCAGCGGACAGATGGGCTACACCTTC.

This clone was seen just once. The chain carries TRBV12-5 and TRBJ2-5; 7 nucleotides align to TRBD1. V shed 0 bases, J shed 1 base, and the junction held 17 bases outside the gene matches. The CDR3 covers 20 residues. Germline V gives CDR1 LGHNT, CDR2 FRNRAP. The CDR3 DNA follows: TGTGCTAGTGGTTTGGTACCCGCAATAGTGGAAGACAGGGCCCAAGAGACCCAGTACTTC. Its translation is CASGLVPAIVEDRAQETQYF.

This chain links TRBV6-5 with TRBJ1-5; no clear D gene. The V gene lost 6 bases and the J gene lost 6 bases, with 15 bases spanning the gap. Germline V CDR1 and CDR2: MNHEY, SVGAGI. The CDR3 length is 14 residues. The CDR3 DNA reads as TGTGCCAGCAGCTCGACCCGGGAGGGTCAGCCCCAGCATTTT. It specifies CASSSTREGQPQHF.

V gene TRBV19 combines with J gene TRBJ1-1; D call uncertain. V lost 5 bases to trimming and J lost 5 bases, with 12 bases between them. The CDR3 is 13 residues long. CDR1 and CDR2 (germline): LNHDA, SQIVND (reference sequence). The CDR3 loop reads CASSPTRGTEAFF. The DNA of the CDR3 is TGTGCCAGTAGTCCTACCCGGGGTACTGAAGCTTTCTTT.

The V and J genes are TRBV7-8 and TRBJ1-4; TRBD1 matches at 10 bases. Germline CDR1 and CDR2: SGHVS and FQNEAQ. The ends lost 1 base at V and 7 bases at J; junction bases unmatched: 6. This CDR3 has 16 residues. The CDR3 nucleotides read TGTGCCAGCAGCTTAGATACCGGGACAGGGGTTGAAAAACTGTTTTTT. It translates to CASSLDTGTGVEKLFF. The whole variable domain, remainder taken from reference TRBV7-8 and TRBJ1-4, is GAGVSQSPRYKVAKRGQDVALRCDPISGHVSLFWYQQALGQGPEFLTYFQNEAQLDKSGLPSDRFFAERPEGSVSTLKIQRTQQEDSAVYLCASSLDTGTGVEKLFFGSGTQLSVL.

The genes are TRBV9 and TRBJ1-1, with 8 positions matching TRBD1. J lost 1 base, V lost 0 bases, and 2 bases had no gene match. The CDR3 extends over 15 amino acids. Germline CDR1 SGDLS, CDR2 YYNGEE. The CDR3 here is CASSVVDRENTEAFF. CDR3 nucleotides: TGTGCCAGCAGCGTAGTGGACAGGGAGAACACTGAAGCTTTCTTT.

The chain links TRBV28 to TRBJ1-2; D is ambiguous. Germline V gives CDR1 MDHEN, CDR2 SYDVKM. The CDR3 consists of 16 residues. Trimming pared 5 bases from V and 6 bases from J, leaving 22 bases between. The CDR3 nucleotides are TGTGCCAGCAGTCAGCCTCACAGTCTCCGTCGCGATGGCTACACCTTC. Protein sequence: CASSQPHSLRRDGYTF.

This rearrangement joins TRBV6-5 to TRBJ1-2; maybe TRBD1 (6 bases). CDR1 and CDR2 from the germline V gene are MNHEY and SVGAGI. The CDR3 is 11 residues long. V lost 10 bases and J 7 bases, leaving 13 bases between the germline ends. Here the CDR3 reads CATEGGGGYTF. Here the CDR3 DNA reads TGTGCCACCGAGGGAGGGGGTGGCTACACCTTC.

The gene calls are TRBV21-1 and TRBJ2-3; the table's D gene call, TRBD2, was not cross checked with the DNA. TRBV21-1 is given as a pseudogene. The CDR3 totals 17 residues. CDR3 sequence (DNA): TGTGCCAGCAGCTCATGGACTAGCGGGGGACCCACAGATACGCAGTATTTT. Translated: CASSSWTSGGPTDTQYF.

Here the CDR3 reads CARKCGGAYEQFF. The CDR3 region has the DNA TGTGCCAGAAAGTGCGGGGGGGCCTATGAGCAGTTCTTC. V is TRBV5-3 and J is TRBJ2-1, with 9 positions matching TRBD2. TRBV5-3 is annotated as an ORF whose role is uncertain. The V segment lost 6 bases and the J segment 8 bases; nucleotides outside the gene matches: 6. This CDR3 contains 13 residues.

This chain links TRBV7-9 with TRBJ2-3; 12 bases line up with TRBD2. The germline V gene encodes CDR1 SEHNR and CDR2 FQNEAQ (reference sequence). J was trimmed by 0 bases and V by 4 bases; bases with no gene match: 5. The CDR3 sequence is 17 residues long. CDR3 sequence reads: CASSSSGTSGSTDTQYF. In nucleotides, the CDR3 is TGTGCCAGCAGCTCCTCCGGGACTAGCGGGAGCACAGATACGCAGTATTTT.

The CDR3 loop reads CASSADRQAEAFF. The DNA of the CDR3 is TGTGCCAGCAGCGCAGACCGACAGGCTGAAGCTTTCTTT. The V call is TRBV7-8, the J call TRBJ1-1, with D perhaps TRBD1 (6 bases). Trimming stripped 5 bases from V and 6 bases from J, with 13 bases between. The length of the CDR3 is 13 residues. Looked up from germline, CDR1 is SGHVS and CDR2 is FQNEAQ.

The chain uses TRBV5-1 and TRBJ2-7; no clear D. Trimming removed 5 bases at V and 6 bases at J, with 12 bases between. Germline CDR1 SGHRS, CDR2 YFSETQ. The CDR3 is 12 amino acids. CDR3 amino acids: CASSPDIPEQYF. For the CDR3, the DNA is TGCGCCAGCAGTCCCGACATCCCCGAGCAGTACTTC.

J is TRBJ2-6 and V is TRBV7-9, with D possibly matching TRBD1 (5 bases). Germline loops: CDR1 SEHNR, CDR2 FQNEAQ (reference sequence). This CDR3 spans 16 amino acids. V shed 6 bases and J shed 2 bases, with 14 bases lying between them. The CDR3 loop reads CASRPTGSAGANVLTF. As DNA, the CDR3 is TGTGCCAGCAGGCCCACAGGATCGGCTGGGGCCAACGTCCTGACTTTC.

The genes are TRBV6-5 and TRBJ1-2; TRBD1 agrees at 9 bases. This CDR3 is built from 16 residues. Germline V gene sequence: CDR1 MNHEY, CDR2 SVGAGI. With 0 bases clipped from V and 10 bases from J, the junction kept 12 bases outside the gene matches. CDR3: CASSYSNPGQGSSYTF. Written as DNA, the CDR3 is TGTGCCAGCAGTTACTCGAATCCGGGACAGGGTTCTTCCTACACCTTC.

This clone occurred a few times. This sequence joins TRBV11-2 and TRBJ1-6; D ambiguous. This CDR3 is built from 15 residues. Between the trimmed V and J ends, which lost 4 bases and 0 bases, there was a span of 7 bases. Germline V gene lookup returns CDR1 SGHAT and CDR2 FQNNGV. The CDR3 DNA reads TGTGCCAGCAGCTACGGGGACTCCTATAATTCACCCCTCCACTTT. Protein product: CASSYGDSYNSPLHF.

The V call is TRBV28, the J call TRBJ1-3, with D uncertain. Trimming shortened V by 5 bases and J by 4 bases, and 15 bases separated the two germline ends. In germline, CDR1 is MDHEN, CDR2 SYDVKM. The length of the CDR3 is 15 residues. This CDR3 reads CASSPSVPSGNTIYF. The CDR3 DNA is TGTGCCAGCAGTCCCTCGGTCCCCTCCGGAAACACCATATATTTT.

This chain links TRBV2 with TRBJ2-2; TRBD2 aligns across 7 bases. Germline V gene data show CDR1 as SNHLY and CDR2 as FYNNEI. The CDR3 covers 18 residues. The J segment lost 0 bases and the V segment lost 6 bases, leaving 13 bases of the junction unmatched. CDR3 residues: CASSERPGLTANTGELFF. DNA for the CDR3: TGTGCCAGCAGCGAAAGACCGGGACTAACCGCGAACACCGGGGAGCTGTTTTTT.

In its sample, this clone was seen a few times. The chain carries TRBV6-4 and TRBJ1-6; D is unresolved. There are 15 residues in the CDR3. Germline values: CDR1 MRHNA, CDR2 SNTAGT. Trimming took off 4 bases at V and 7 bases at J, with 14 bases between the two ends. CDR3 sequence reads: CASSASDGVNSPLHF. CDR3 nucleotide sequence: TGTGCCAGCAGTGCGTCCGACGGAGTAAATTCACCCCTCCACTTT.

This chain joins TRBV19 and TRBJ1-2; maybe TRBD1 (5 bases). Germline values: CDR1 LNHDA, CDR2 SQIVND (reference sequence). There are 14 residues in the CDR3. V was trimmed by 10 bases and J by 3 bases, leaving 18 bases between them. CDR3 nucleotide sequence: TGTGCCACCAGACAGTACGAGCCCTACTATGGCTACACCTTC. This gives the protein CATRQYEPYYGYTF.

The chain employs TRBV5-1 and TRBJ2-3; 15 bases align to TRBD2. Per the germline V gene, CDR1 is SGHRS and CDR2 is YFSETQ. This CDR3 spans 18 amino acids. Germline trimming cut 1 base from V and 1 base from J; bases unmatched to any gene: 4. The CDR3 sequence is CASSLSWTSGGGTDTQYF. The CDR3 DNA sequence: TGCGCCAGCAGCTTGTCCTGGACTAGCGGGGGGGGCACAGATACGCAGTATTTT. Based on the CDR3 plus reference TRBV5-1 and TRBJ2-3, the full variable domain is KAGVTQTPRYLIKTRGQQVTLSCSPISGHRSVSWYQQTPGQGLQFLFEYFSETQRNKGNFPGRFSGRQFSNSRSEMNVSTLELGDSALYLCASSLSWTSGGGTDTQYFGPGTRLTVL.

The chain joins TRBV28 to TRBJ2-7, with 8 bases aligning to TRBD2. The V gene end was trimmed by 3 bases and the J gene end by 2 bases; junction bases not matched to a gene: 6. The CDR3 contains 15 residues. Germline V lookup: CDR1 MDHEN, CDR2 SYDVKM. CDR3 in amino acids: CASSFMAGGPYEQYF. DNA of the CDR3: TGTGCCAGCAGTTTTATGGCGGGGGGCCCCTACGAGCAGTACTTC.

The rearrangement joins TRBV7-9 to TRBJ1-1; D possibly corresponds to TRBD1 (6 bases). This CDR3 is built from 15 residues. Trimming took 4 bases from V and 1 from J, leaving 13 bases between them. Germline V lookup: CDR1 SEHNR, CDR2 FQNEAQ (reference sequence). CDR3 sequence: CASSSGQTPNTEAFF. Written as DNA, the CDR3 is TGTGCCAGCAGCTCTGGACAGACACCGAACACTGAAGCTTTCTTT. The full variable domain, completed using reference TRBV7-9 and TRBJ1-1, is DTGVSQNPRHKITKRGQNVTFRCDPISEHNRLYWYRQTLGQGPEFLTYFQNEAQLEKSRLLSDRFSAERPKGSFSTLEIQRTEQGDSAMYLCASSSGQTPNTEAFFGQGTRLTVV.

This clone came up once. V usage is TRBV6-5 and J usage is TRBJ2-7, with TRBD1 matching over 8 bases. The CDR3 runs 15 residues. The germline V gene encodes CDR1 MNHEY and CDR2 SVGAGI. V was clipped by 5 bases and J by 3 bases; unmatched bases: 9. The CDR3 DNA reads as TGTGCCAGCAGTCCTAAGGACAGGGTGCTCTACGAGCAGTACTTC. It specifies CASSPKDRVLYEQYF.